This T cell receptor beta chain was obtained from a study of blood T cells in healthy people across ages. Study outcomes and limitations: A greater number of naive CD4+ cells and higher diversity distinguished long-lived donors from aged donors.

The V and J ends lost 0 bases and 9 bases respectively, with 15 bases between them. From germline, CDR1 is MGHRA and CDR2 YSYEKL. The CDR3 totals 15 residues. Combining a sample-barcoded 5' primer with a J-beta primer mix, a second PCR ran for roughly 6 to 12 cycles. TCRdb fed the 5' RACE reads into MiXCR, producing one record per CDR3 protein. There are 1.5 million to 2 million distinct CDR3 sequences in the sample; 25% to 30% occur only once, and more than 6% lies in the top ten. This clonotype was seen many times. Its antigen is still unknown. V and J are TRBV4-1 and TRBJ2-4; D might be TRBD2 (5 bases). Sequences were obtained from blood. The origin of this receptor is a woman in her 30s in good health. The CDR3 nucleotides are TGCGCCAGCAGCCAAGATCCCAGTCAAGGAGGCATTCAGTACTTC. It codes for CASSQDPSQGGIQYF.